Following are 24 T cell receptor beta chains from one sample sequenced in a study of blood T cell repertoires in COVID-19. The protocol was immunoSEQ multiplex PCR, while the TCRdb copy is restricted to in-frame clones and leaves out a portion. The data show over 85,000 clones, 70% to 90% seen once. The material sequenced was peripheral blood. Receptors were obtained from a human donor in a cohort sampled during active COVID-19.

The chain employs TRBV6-5 and TRBJ1-6, with TRBD1 as a possible D gene (6 bases). Germline CDR1 and CDR2: MNHEY and SVGAGI. V lost 4 bases and J lost 9, with 16 bases in between. CDR3 length equals 15 residues. CDR3: CASSSNRDVGSPLHF. DNA for the CDR3: TGTGCCAGCAGTTCCAACAGGGATGTAGGTTCACCCCTCCACTTT.

The V and J genes are TRBV5-6 and TRBJ2-2; D perhaps matches TRBD2 (6 bases). CDR1 is SGHDT and CDR2 is YYEEEE in the germline V gene. The V end was cut by 3 bases, the J end by 2 bases, with 8 bases between. This CDR3 has 14 residues. The CDR3 spells CASSWEENTGELFF. CDR3 nucleotides: TGTGCCAGCAGCTGGGAGGAAAACACCGGGGAGCTGTTTTTT.

The chain has TRBV11-2 and TRBJ2-2, with 7 bases matching TRBD1. The CDR3 covers 15 residues. Germline V gene data show CDR1 as SGHAT and CDR2 as FQNNGV. The ends lost 2 bases at V and 5 bases at J; junction bases unmatched: 5. The chain's CDR3 is CASSLYEGATGELFF. The CDR3 bases are TGTGCCAGCAGCTTATATGAGGGGGCTACCGGGGAGCTGTTTTTT.

This rearrangement joins TRBV24-1 to TRBJ2-1, with 13 nucleotides matching TRBD2. CDR1 is KGHDR and CDR2 is SFDVKD in the germline V gene. CDR3 length: 16 amino acids. Germline trimming cut 4 bases from V and 9 bases from J; bases unmatched to any gene: 8. The CDR3 sequence: CATSDRGLAGVREQFF. For the CDR3, the DNA is TGTGCCACCAGTGACCGAGGACTAGCGGGAGTCCGTGAGCAGTTCTTC.

This clone was found once. The J gene is TRBJ1-1, the V gene TRBV7-3, with D perhaps TRBD1 (5 bases). Germline V gene lookup returns CDR1 SGHTA and CDR2 FQGTGA. The CDR3 has 13 residues. Trimming took 2 bases from V and 11 from J, leaving 15 bases between them. CDR3 DNA sequence: TGTGCCAGCAGCTTAGGTTCTAGGGGCAACGCTTTCTTT. Translation: CASSLGSRGNAFF. Filled out from reference TRBV7-3 and TRBJ1-1, the complete variable domain reads GAGVSQTPSNKVTEKGKYVELRCDPISGHTALYWYRQSLGQGPEFLIYFQGTGAADDSGLPNDRFFAVRPEGSVSTLKIQRTERGDSAVYLCASSLGSRGNAFFGQGTRLTVV.

The chain combines TRBV10-3 with TRBJ1-2; perhaps TRBD1 as D (5 bases). The length of the CDR3 is 14 residues. Per germline, CDR1 ENHRY and CDR2 SYGVKD. Trimming took 4 bases from V and 1 from J, leaving 10 bases between them. For the CDR3, the DNA is TGTGCCATCAGTGCCTCGACAGTTAACTATGGCTACACCTTC. This encodes CAISASTVNYGYTF.

This chain joins TRBV12-3 or TRBV12-4 and TRBJ1-2; D remains ambiguous. Trimming left V 0 bases short and J 8 bases short, with 10 bases between. The CDR3 is 13 residues long. CDR3 DNA: TGTGCCAGCAGTTTAGCTGACTTTGGAGGCTACACCTTC. It translates to CASSLADFGGYTF.

A word on this clone: The sample has other DNA sequences that encode this CDR3 too. The chain couples TRBV5-8 to TRBJ1-4; 7 nucleotides match TRBD1. CDR1 is SGHTS, CDR2 YDEGEE, per germline. The CDR3 totals 14 residues. The V segment lost 0 bases and the J segment 7 bases; nucleotides outside the gene matches: 3. CDR3 amino acids: CASSLGQGAEKLFF. The CDR3, as DNA: TGTGCCAGCAGCTTGGGACAGGGTGCTGAAAAACTGTTTTTT.

V and J are TRBV5-6 and TRBJ2-1; 7 positions match TRBD1. V gave up 6 bases and J gave up 0 bases; unmatched junction bases: 6. Germline-derived CDR1 and CDR2 are SGHDT and YYEEEE. The CDR3 loop spans 15 amino acids. CDR3 sequence reads: CASTYGTVSYNEQFF. In DNA, the CDR3 is TGTGCCAGCACCTATGGGACAGTCTCCTACAATGAGCAGTTCTTC.

The CDR3, as DNA: TGTGCCAGCAGCTTAGTGGGGCGGGGGTACCAAGAGACCCAGTACTTC. It codes for CASSLVGRGYQETQYF. The chain employs TRBV7-2 and TRBJ2-5; 7 nucleotides line up with TRBD2. CDR1 and CDR2 from the germline V gene are SGHTA and FQGNSA. Trimming at V came to 1 base and at J to 0 bases, leaving 5 bases not matched to a gene. The CDR3 runs 16 residues.

This chain connects TRBV11-2 to TRBJ2-1; perhaps TRBD1 as D (6 bases). V lost 4 bases to trimming and J lost 12 bases, with 13 bases between them. The germline CDR1 and CDR2 sequences are SGHAT and FQNNGV. This CDR3 is built from 12 residues. The CDR3 DNA reads as TGTGCCAGCAGCTCTTCAGACAGGCTGCAGTTCTTC. It is translated as CASSSSDRLQFF.

The V and J genes are TRBV5-1 and TRBJ2-3; TRBD1 aligns across 8 bases. J gave up 4 bases and V 4 bases, and 8 bases lay outside the gene matches. This CDR3 has 15 amino acids. The germline V gene encodes CDR1 SGHRS and CDR2 YFSETQ. The CDR3 DNA is TGCGCCAGCAGCCAGACAGGGGCGGCCCCAGATACGCAGTATTTT. Translation: CASSQTGAAPDTQYF.

The genes are TRBV19 and TRBJ1-4, with D unclear. CDR3 length: 13 amino acids. V lost 5 bases, J lost 4 bases, and 8 bases lay in between. CDR1 LNHDA and CDR2 SQIVND come from the germline V gene (reference sequence). This CDR3 is CASSPTGNEKLFF. In DNA form, the CDR3 reads TGTGCCAGTAGTCCTACGGGTAATGAAAAACTGTTTTTT.

J is TRBJ2-3 and V is TRBV28, with TRBD2 identical over 7 bases. The CDR3 has 13 residues. V lost 3 bases to trimming and J lost 8 bases; unmatched junction nucleotides: 5. Germline V gives CDR1 MDHEN, CDR2 SYDVKM. In nucleotides, the CDR3 is TGTGCCAGCAGTTTGACTAGCCCAGGTACGCAGTATTTT. It is translated as CASSLTSPGTQYF.

The chain carries TRBV15 and TRBJ1-5; 8 bases align to TRBD1. Germline CDR1 LNHNV, CDR2 YYDKDF (reference sequence). The V segment lost 0 bases and the J segment 4 bases; nucleotides outside the gene matches: 8. The CDR3 covers 17 residues. The CDR3 nucleotides are TGTGCCACCAGCAGAGATCCCGGACAGGGTAGGAATCAGCCCCAGCATTTT. It translates to CATSRDPGQGRNQPQHF.

The chain is built from TRBV4-1 and TRBJ2-3; D unresolved. V was shortened by 1 base and J by 4 bases, with 12 bases between the two germline ends. The germline gives CDR1 MGHRA, CDR2 YSYEKL. The CDR3 has 15 residues. Here the CDR3 DNA reads TGCGCCAGCAGCCAAGTCCTGGCTTATCCAGATACGCAGTATTTT. Amino acids: CASSQVLAYPDTQYF.

This clone was seen once. The chain couples TRBV7-8 to TRBJ2-1; TRBD1 matches at 10 bases. The J segment lost 6 bases and the V segment lost 7 bases, leaving 9 bases of the junction unmatched. Per germline, CDR1 SGHVS and CDR2 FQNEAQ. The CDR3 loop spans 15 amino acids. The DNA for the CDR3 is TGTGCCAGCACCCTTAGGGACAGGGGAGGCAATGAGCAGTTCTTC. Translation gives CASTLRDRGGNEQFF.

The chain recombines TRBV7-3 with TRBJ2-1, with 7 bases lining up with TRBD1. This CDR3 has 14 residues. Losses at the gene ends were 5 bases for V and 4 bases for J; bases not matched to a gene: 5. The V gene's germline CDR1 is SGHTA and CDR2 FQGTGA. CDR3 amino acids: CASSQTGEYNEQFF. The CDR3 DNA follows: TGTGCCAGCAGCCAAACAGGGGAATACAATGAGCAGTTCTTC. Full variable domain (outside the CDR3, taken from reference TRBV7-3 and TRBJ2-1): GAGVSQTPSNKVTEKGKYVELRCDPISGHTALYWYRQSLGQGPEFLIYFQGTGAADDSGLPNDRFFAVRPEGSVSTLKIQRTERGDSAVYLCASSQTGEYNEQFFGPGTRLTVL.

This clone has just one count. This chain uses TRBV5-1 with TRBJ1-3, with 8 bases fitting TRBD1. This CDR3 comprises 17 residues. Germline assignment: CDR1 SGHRS and CDR2 YFSETQ. J gave up 6 bases and V 4 bases, and 15 bases lay outside the gene matches. In nucleotides, the CDR3 is TGCGCCAGCAGCACTTTCGAACAGGGACAGGAGACAAACACCATATATTTT. This gives the protein CASSTFEQGQETNTIYF.

J is TRBJ2-5 and V is TRBV2; weak D call: TRBD1 (5 bases). Germline V gene sequence: CDR1 SNHLY, CDR2 FYNNEI. V dropped 3 bases and J dropped 14 bases, with 13 bases sitting between them. The CDR3 is 11 amino acids. The CDR3 sequence: CASSEGPVGYF. CDR3 nucleotides: TGTGCCAGCAGTGAGGGGCCGGTGGGTTACTTC.

The V and J genes are TRBV5-1 and TRBJ2-1, with 8 bases fitting TRBD1. Germline loops: CDR1 SGHRS, CDR2 YFSETQ. This CDR3 contains 16 residues. The ends lost 3 bases at V and 10 bases at J; junction bases unmatched: 15. CDR3 in amino acids: CASSSTVGSGGAEQFF. CDR3 nucleotides: TGCGCCAGCAGCTCCACCGTAGGGTCAGGGGGCGCGGAGCAGTTCTTC. Supplemented by reference TRBV5-1 and TRBJ2-1, the full variable domain reads KAGVTQTPRYLIKTRGQQVTLSCSPISGHRSVSWYQQTPGQGLQFLFEYFSETQRNKGNFPGRFSGRQFSNSRSEMNVSTLELGDSALYLCASSSTVGSGGAEQFFGPGTRLTVL.

This chain links TRBV10-3 with TRBJ2-5; D gene uncertain. Germline CDR1 is ENHRY and CDR2 is SYGVKD. This CDR3 spans 14 amino acids. V lost 6 bases, J lost 5 bases, and 16 bases lay in between. The CDR3 loop is CAIRGTDTSETQYF. As DNA, the CDR3 is TGTGCCATCAGGGGCACAGATACCAGTGAGACCCAGTACTTC.

V usage is TRBV6-5 and J usage is TRBJ1-6; 12 bases match TRBD1. The CDR3 sequence is 15 residues long. Trimming at V came to 8 bases and at J to 9 bases, leaving 8 bases not matched to a gene. Per the germline V gene, CDR1 is MNHEY and CDR2 is SVGAGI. CDR3 amino acids: CASGTGQGAGSPLHF. In nucleotides, the CDR3 is TGTGCCAGCGGGACGGGACAGGGGGCAGGTTCACCCCTCCACTTT.

The J gene is TRBJ2-1, the V gene TRBV30; maybe TRBD2 (5 bases). This CDR3 spans 13 amino acids. Trimming stripped 0 bases from V and 6 bases from J, with 9 bases between. Germline-derived CDR1 and CDR2 are GTSNPN and SVGIG (reference sequence). The CDR3 protein is CAWSVRTFNEQFF. The CDR3 bases are TGTGCCTGGAGTGTAAGGACTTTCAATGAGCAGTTCTTC.